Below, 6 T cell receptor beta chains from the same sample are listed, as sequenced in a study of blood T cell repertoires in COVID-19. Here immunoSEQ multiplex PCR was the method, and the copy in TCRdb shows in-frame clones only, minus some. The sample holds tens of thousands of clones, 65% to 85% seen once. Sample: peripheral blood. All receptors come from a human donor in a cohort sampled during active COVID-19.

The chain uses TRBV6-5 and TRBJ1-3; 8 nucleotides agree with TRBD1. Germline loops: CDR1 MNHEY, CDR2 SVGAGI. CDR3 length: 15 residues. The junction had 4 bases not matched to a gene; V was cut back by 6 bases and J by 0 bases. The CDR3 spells CASRSGTGSGNTIYF. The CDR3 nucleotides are TGTGCCAGCAGAAGTGGGACAGGCTCTGGAAACACCATATATTTT.

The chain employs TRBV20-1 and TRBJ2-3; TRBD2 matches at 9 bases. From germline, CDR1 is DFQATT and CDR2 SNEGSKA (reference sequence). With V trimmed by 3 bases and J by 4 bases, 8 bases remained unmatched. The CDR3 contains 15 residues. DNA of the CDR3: TGCAGTGCTAGTCTGAGCGGGGGGTCCTCAGATACGCAGTATTTT. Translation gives CSASLSGGSSDTQYF.

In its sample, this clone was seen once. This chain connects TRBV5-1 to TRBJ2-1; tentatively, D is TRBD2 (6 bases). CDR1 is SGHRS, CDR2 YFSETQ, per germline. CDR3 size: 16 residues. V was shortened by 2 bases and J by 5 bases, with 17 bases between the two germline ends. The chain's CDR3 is CASSFDNGGGNNEQFF. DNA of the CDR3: TGCGCCAGCAGCTTCGACAACGGGGGAGGAAACAATGAGCAGTTCTTC. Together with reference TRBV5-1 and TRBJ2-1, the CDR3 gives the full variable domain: KAGVTQTPRYLIKTRGQQVTLSCSPISGHRSVSWYQQTPGQGLQFLFEYFSETQRNKGNFPGRFSGRQFSNSRSEMNVSTLELGDSALYLCASSFDNGGGNNEQFFGPGTRLTVL.

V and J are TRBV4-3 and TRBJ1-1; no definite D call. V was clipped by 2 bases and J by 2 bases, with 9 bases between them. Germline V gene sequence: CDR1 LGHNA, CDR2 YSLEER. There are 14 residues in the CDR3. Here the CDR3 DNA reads TGCGCCAGCAGCCAAAGAGGTTTTAACACTGAAGCTTTCTTT. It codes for CASSQRGFNTEAFF.

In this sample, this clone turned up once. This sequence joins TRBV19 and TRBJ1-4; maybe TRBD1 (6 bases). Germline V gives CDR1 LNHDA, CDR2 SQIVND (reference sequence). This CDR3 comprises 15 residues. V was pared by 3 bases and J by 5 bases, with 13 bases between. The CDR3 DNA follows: TGTGCCAGTAGTATCTCGAACAGGGCCAATGAAAAACTGTTTTTT. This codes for CASSISNRANEKLFF.

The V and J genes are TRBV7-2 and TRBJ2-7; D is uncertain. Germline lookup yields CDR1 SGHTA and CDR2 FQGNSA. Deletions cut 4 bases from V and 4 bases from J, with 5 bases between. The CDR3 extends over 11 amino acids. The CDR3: CASSYLYEQYF. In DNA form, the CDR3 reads TGTGCCAGCAGCTACCTATACGAGCAGTACTTC.